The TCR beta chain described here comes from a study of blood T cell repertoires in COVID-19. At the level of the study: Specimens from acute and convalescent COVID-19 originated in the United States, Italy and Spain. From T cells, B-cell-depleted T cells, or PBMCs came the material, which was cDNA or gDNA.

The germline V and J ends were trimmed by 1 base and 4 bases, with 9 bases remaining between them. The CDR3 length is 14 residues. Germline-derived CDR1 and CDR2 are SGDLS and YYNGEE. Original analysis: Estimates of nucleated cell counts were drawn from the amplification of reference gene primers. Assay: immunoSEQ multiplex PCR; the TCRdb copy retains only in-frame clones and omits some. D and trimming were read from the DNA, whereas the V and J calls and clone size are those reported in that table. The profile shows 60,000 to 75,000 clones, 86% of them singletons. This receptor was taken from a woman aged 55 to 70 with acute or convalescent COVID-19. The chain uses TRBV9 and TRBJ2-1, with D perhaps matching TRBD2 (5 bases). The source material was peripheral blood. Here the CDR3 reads CASSVLANYNEQFF. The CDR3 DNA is TGTGCCAGCAGCGTACTAGCCAATTACAATGAGCAGTTCTTC. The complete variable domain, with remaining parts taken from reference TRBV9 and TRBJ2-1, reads DSGVTQTPKHLITATGQRVTLRCSPRSGDLSVYWYQQSLDQGLQFLIQYYNGEERAKGNILERFSAQQFPDLHSELNLSSLELGDSALYFCASSVLANYNEQFFGPGTRLTVL.